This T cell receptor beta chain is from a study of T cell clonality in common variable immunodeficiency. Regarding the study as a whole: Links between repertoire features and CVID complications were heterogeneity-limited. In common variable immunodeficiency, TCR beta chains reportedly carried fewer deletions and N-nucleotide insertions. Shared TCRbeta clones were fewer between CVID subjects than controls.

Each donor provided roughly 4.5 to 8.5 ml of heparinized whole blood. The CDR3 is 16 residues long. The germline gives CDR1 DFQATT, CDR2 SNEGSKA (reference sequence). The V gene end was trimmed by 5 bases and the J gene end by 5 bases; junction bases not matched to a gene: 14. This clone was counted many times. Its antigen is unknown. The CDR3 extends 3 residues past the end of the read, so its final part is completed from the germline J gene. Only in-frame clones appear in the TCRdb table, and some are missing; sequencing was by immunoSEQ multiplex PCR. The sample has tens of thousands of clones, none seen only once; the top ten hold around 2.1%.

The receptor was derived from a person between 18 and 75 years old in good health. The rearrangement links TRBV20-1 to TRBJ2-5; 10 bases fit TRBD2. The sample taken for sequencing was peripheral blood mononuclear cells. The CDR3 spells CSAGASGGASGETQYF. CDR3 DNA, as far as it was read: TGCAGTGCTGGCGCTAGCGGGGGAGCGTCCGGGGAGACC.